This is a list of T cell receptor beta chains from one sample in a study of T cells in Graves' hyperthyroidism and ophthalmopathy. MiXCR was run by TCRdb on the multiplex PCR reads, yielding one entry per CDR3 protein. The table lists fewer than 300,000 distinct CDR3 sequences, around a quarter of them singletons. The sequenced material came from blood. The receptor set was obtained from a man aged 40-50 years with Graves' hyperthyroidism that later progressed to Graves' ophthalmopathy. Each CDR3 is given with its conserved first and last residue. Each record gives: J gene, V gene, CDR3 protein.

J gene: TRBJ1-1; V gene: TRBV29-1; CDR3 protein: CSVDSLGGYTEAFF
J gene: TRBJ2-7; V gene: TRBV20-1; CDR3 protein: CSAVLGWERASYEQYF
J gene: TRBJ1-2; V gene: TRBV6-1; CDR3 protein: CASTGPGQGNYGYTF
J gene: TRBJ2-7; V gene: TRBV7-9; CDR3 protein: CASTPRANYEQYF
J gene: TRBJ2-5; V gene: TRBV6-1; CDR3 protein: CASRGTNQQTQYF
J gene: TRBJ2-7; V gene: TRBV29-1; CDR3 protein: CSVDTGQGLAYEQYF
J gene: TRBJ1-5; V gene: TRBV2; CDR3 protein: CASSGGQNQPQHF
J gene: TRBJ2-5; V gene: TRBV20-1; CDR3 protein: CSASSGGEETQYF
J gene: TRBJ2-7; V gene: TRBV7-9; CDR3 protein: CASSLGQNPYEQYF
J gene: TRBJ1-5; V gene: TRBV12-3/TRBV12-4; CDR3 protein: CASSLSGIGQPQHF
J gene: TRBJ2-7; V gene: TRBV6-2/TRBV6-3; CDR3 protein: CASSYQGGSYEQYF
J gene: TRBJ2-7; V gene: TRBV11-3; CDR3 protein: CASSSLGGTSGVYEQYF
J gene: TRBJ1-5; V gene: TRBV6-2/TRBV6-3; CDR3 protein: CASSSLPFPGRSNQPQHF
J gene: TRBJ2-7; V gene: TRBV7-9; CDR3 protein: CATGGDEQYF
J gene: TRBJ2-7; V gene: TRBV29-1; CDR3 protein: CSAQTTGYYEQYF
J gene: TRBJ1-2; V gene: TRBV6-2/TRBV6-3; CDR3 protein: CASSYPGHDYGYTF
J gene: TRBJ1-2; V gene: TRBV27; CDR3 protein: CASSQQENYGYTF
J gene: TRBJ2-6; V gene: TRBV28; CDR3 protein: CASLRRGLGSGANVLTF
J gene: TRBJ2-7; V gene: TRBV5-4; CDR3 protein: CASSSDTRGQGNYEQYF
J gene: TRBJ1-2; V gene: TRBV27; CDR3 protein: CASSLSFWGTNYGYTF
J gene: TRBJ2-2; V gene: TRBV29-1; CDR3 protein: CSVWTSDTGELFF
J gene: TRBJ2-5; V gene: TRBV5-6; CDR3 protein: CASSTGLAGKQTQYF
J gene: TRBJ1-5; V gene: TRBV7-2; CDR3 protein: CASSSQSTGAVAGVQPQHF
J gene: TRBJ2-4; V gene: TRBV19; CDR3 protein: CASSSRLVMGDIQYF
J gene: TRBJ1-1; V gene: TRBV7-2; CDR3 protein: CASSTTMNTEAFF
J gene: TRBJ2-4; V gene: TRBV11-2; CDR3 protein: CASSSWGTGGNIQYF
J gene: TRBJ2-4; V gene: TRBV29-1; CDR3 protein: CSVSYRLWGKNIQYF
J gene: TRBJ1-2; V gene: TRBV19; CDR3 protein: CASSRTEDYGYTF
J gene: TRBJ1-2; V gene: TRBV11-2; CDR3 protein: CASSLGYGRNGYGYTF
J gene: TRBJ1-3; V gene: TRBV3-1; CDR3 protein: CASSRLSARSGNTIYF
J gene: TRBJ2-5; V gene: TRBV20-1; CDR3 protein: CSTTGGTTIQETQYF
J gene: TRBJ1-5; V gene: TRBV15; CDR3 protein: CATSRAPVDVFGQPQHF
J gene: TRBJ1-5; V gene: TRBV12-3/TRBV12-4; CDR3 protein: CASSSLLATGINNQPQHF
J gene: TRBJ2-7; V gene: TRBV5-1; CDR3 protein: CASSFSTSGAYEQYF
J gene: TRBJ2-2; V gene: TRBV28; CDR3 protein: CASGLTGTGELFF
J gene: TRBJ2-3; V gene: TRBV5-1; CDR3 protein: CASSLRLAGATDTQYF
J gene: TRBJ2-5; V gene: TRBV11-1; CDR3 protein: CASSYDIDRGQLSRTQYF
J gene: TRBJ2-5; V gene: TRBV20-1; CDR3 protein: CSARDLPRGETQYF
J gene: TRBJ1-3; V gene: TRBV12-3/TRBV12-4; CDR3 protein: CASGRTGEGNTIYF
J gene: TRBJ2-7; V gene: TRBV6-1; CDR3 protein: CASSEPKTSGTNYEQYF
J gene: TRBJ2-7; V gene: TRBV4-2; CDR3 protein: CASSQGSTGGYEQYF
J gene: TRBJ2-7; V gene: TRBV2; CDR3 protein: CASSLGGGTYYEQYF
J gene: TRBJ1-5; V gene: TRBV7-2; CDR3 protein: CASSKTANSNQPQHF
J gene: TRBJ2-7; V gene: TRBV28; CDR3 protein: CASKNLGGTYEQYF
J gene: TRBJ2-2; V gene: TRBV20-1; CDR3 protein: CSAGQGNTGELFF
J gene: TRBJ1-2; V gene: TRBV6-5; CDR3 protein: CASSKTGVSYGYTF
J gene: TRBJ2-7; V gene: TRBV11-3; CDR3 protein: CASSSPSYGSYEQYF
J gene: TRBJ1-2; V gene: TRBV20-1; CDR3 protein: CSAEQGAGGYTF
J gene: TRBJ2-7; V gene: TRBV7-8; CDR3 protein: CASSLRAPTYEQYF
J gene: TRBJ2-2; V gene: TRBV6-2/TRBV6-3; CDR3 protein: CASLRDGTGELFF
J gene: TRBJ1-5; V gene: TRBV12-3/TRBV12-4; CDR3 protein: CASSLDGVNQPQHF
J gene: TRBJ2-2; V gene: TRBV5-1; CDR3 protein: CASSQGTSGRGVGELFF
J gene: TRBJ2-7; V gene: TRBV7-9; CDR3 protein: CASSAFGEQYF
J gene: TRBJ2-7; V gene: TRBV5-1; CDR3 protein: CASSEGHLYEQYF
J gene: TRBJ2-2; V gene: TRBV12-3/TRBV12-4; CDR3 protein: CASTSYDGASGGELFF
J gene: TRBJ2-7; V gene: TRBV2; CDR3 protein: CASNNGQSSYEQYF
J gene: TRBJ1-5; V gene: TRBV6-1; CDR3 protein: CASSELVGQAGYQPQHF